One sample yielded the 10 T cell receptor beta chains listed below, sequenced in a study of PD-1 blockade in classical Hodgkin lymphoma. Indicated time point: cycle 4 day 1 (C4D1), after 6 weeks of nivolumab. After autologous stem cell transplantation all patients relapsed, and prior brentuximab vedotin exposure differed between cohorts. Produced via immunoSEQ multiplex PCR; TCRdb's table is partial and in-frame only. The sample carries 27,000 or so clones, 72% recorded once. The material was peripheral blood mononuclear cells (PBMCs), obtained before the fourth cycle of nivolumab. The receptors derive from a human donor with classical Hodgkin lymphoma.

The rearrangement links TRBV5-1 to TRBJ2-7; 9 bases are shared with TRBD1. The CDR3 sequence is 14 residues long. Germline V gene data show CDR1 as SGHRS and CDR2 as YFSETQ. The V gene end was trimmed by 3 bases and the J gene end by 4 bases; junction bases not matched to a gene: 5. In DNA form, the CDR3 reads TGCGCCAGCAGCTGGACAGGGGAGATATACGAGCAGTACTTC. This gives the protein CASSWTGEIYEQYF.

The CDR3 region has the DNA TGTGCCAGCAGCTTGATAGCGGGCTTCTACTCTGGGGCCAACGTCCTGACTTTC. Its translation is CASSLIAGFYSGANVLTF. This sequence joins TRBV5-6 and TRBJ2-6; the match to TRBD2 covers 7 bases. Germline lookup yields CDR1 SGHDT and CDR2 YYEEEE. CDR3 length equals 18 residues. V gave up 1 base and J gave up 0 bases; unmatched junction bases: 7.

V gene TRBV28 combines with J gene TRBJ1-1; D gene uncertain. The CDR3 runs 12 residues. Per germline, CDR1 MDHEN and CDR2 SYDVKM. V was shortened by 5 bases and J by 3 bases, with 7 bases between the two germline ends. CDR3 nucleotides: TGTGCCAGCAGTAAGGACTACACTGAAGCTTTCTTT. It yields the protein CASSKDYTEAFF.

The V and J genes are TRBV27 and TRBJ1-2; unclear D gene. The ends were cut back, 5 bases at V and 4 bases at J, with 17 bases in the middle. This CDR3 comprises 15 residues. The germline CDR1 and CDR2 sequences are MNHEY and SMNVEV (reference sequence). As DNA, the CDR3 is TGTGCCAGCAGTCCCCTGGGCGGGCCTCCCTATGGCTACACCTTC. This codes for CASSPLGGPPYGYTF.

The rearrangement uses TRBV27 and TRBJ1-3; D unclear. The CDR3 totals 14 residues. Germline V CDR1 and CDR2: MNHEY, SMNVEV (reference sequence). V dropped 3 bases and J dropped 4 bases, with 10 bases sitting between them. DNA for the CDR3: TGTGCCAGCAGTTTTACGGGAACAGGAAACACCATATATTTT. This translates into CASSFTGTGNTIYF.

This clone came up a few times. CDR3 sequence (DNA): TGTGCCAGCAGCTTTTTCTTGGCGGGAGTCACAGATACGCAGTATTTT. Protein: CASSFFLAGVTDTQYF. V usage is TRBV7-2 and J usage is TRBJ2-3; TRBD2 aligns across 7 bases. This CDR3 has 16 amino acids. Looked up from germline, CDR1 is SGHTA and CDR2 is FQGNSA. V lost 3 bases and J lost 2; bases outside the gene matches: 8.

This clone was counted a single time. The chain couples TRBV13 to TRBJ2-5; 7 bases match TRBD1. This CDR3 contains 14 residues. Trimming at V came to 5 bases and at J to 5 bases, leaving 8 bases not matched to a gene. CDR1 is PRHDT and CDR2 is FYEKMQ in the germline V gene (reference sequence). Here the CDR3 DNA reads TGTGCCAGCAGCCCACAGGGGATTAGGGAGACCCAGTACTTC. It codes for CASSPQGIRETQYF.

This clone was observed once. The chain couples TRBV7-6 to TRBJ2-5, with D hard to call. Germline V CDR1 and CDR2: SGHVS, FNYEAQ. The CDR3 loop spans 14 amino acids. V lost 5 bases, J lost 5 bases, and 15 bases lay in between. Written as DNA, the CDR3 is TGTGCCAGCAGCCCCCCCGGAGAGGTGGAGACCCAGTACTTC. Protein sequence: CASSPPGEVETQYF.

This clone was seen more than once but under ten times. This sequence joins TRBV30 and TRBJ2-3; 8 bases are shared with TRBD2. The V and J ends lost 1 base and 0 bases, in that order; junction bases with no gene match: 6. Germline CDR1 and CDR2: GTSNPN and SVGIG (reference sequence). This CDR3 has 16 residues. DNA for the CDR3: TGTGCCTGGAGTGACAACGGGAGGGGGAGCACAGATACGCAGTATTTT. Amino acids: CAWSDNGRGSTDTQYF.

This CDR3 is CASFSPSTGGIYGYTF. The CDR3, as DNA: TGTGCCAGCTTTTCACCATCCACAGGGGGAATCTATGGCTACACCTTC. This rearrangement joins TRBV28 to TRBJ1-2; 8 bases line up with TRBD1. Germline V CDR1 and CDR2: MDHEN, SYDVKM. The J segment lost 4 bases and the V segment lost 8 bases, leaving 15 bases of the junction unmatched. This CDR3 has 16 residues.